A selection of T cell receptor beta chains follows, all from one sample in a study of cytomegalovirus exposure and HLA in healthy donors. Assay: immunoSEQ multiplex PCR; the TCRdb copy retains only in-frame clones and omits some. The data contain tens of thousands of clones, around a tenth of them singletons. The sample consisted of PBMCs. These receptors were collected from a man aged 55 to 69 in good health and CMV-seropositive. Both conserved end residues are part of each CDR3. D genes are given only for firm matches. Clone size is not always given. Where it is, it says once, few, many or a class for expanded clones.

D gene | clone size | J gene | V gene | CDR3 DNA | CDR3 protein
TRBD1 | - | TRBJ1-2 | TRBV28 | TGTGCCAGCAGTTCTGACAGGGACCATGGCTACACCTTC | CASSSDRDHGYTF
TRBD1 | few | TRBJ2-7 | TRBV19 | TGTGCCAGTAGTGTGGGGACAGGGGGTTACGAGCAGTACTTC | CASSVGTGGYEQYF
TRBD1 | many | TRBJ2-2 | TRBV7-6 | TGTGCCAGTAGGACAGGGGCCGGGGAGCTGTTTTTT | CASRTGAGELFF
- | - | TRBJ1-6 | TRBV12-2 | TGTGCAAGTCGCTTAGGCAGGTTTTGGTCACCCCTCCACTTT | CASRLGRFWSPLHF
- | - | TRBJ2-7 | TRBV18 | TGTGCCAGCTCACCACCCGGGCAGGGTGGGGAGCAGTACTTC | CASSPPGQGGEQYF
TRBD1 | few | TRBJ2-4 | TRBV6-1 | TGTGCCAGCAGCGGACAGGCCTCCAAAAACATTCAGTACTTC | CASSGQASKNIQYF
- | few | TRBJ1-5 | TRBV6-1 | TGTGCCAGCAGTGAAGCTCCCGGGTACCAGCCCCAGCATTTT | CASSEAPGYQPQHF
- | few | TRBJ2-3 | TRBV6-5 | TGTGCCAGCAAGATCGGGAGATCGGCAGATACGCAGTATTTT | CASKIGRSADTQYF
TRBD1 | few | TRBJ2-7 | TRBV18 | TGTGCCAGCTCACCAGGGAAGGGGGCTAACTACGAGCAGTACTTC | CASSPGKGANYEQYF
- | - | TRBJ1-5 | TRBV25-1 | TGTGCCAGCAGTGTAAATAGCAATCAGCCCCAGCATTTT | CASSVNSNQPQHF
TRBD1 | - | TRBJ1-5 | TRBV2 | TGTGCCAGCAAAGGAGACAGGGGCCAGGGTCAGCCCCAGCATTTT | CASKGDRGQGQPQHF
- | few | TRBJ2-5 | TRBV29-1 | TGCAGCGTTGGGGCGGGAAGAGAGACTCGGTACTTC | CSVGAGRETRYF
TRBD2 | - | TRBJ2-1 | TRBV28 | TGTGCCAGCAGCTCAGCGGGGGGCTTCTCCTACAATGAGCAGTTCTTC | CASSSAGGFSYNEQFF
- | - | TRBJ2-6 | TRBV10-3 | TGTGCCATCAGTGACCCACAGGTCTCTGGGGCCAACGTCCTGACTTTC | CAISDPQVSGANVLTF
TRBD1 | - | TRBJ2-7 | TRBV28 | TGTGCCAGCAGTCCCCCTCCGGGACAGGGCTACGAGCAGTACTTC | CASSPPPGQGYEQYF
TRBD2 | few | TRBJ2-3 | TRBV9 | TGTGCCAGCAGCGTAGGACTAGCGGACACAGATACGCAGTATTTT | CASSVGLADTDTQYF